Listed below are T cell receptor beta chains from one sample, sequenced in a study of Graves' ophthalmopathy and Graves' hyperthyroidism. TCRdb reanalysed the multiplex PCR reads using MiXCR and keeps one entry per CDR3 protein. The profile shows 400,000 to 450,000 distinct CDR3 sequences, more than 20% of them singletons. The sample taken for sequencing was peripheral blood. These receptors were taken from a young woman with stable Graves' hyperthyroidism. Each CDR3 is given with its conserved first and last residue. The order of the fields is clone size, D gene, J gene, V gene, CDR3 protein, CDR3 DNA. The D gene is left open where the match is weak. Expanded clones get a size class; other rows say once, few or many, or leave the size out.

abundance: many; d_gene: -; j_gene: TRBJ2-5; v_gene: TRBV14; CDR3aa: CASSQGVLTRYQETQYF; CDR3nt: TGTGCCAGCAGCCAAGGGGTGCTGACAAGGTACCAAGAGACCCAGTACTTC
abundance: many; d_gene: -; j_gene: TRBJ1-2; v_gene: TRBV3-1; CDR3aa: CASSQAHYGYTF; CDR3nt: TGTGCCAGCAGCCAAGCCCACTATGGCTACACCTTC
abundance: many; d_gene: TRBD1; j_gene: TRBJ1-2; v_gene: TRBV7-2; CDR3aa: CASSPQGVGTF; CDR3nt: TGTGCCAGCAGCCCCCAGGGGGTCGGGACCTTC
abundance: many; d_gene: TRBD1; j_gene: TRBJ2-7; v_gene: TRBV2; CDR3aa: CASTLPGQSLYEQYF; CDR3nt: TGTGCCAGCACCCTACCGGGACAGAGCCTTTACGAGCAGTACTTC
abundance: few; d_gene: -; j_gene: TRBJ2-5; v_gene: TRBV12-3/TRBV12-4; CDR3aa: CASSWKRETQYF; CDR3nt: TGTGCCAGCAGTTGGAAGAGGGAGACCCAGTACTTC
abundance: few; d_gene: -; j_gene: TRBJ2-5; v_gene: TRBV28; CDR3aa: CASGARRAFQETQYF; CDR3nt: TGTGCCAGCGGCGCAAGAAGGGCCTTCCAAGAGACCCAGTACTTC
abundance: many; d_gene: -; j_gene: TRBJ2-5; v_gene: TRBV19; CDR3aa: CASSIGGAQETQYF; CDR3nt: TGTGCCAGTAGTATAGGAGGCGCACAAGAGACCCAGTACTTC
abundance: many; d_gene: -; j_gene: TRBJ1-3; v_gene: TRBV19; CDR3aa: CASTLEHSGNTIYF; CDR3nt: TGTGCCAGTACCCTTGAGCACTCTGGAAACACCATATATTTT
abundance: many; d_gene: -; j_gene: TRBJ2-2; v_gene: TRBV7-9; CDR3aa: CASSRPGRNTGELFF; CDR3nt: TGTGCCAGCAGCCGACCGGGACGGAACACCGGGGAGCTGTTTTTT
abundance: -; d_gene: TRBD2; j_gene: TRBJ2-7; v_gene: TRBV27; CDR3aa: CASSSKTGTSGRAFYEQYF; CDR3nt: TGTGCCAGCAGTTCTAAAACCGGGACTAGCGGGAGGGCCTTCTACGAGCAGTACTTC
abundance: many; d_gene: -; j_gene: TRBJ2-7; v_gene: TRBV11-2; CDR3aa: CASSPHLANEQYF; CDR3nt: TGTGCCAGCAGCCCCCATTTAGCGAACGAGCAGTACTTC
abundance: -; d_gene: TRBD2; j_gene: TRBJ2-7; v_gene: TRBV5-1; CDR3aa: CASSLGVSGNVAYEQYF; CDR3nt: TGCGCCAGCAGCTTGGGGGTGAGCGGGAATGTCGCCTACGAGCAGTACTTC
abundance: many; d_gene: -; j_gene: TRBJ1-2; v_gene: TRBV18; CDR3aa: CASSPRPGYGYTF; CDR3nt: TGTGCCAGCTCACCCAGGCCCGGGTATGGCTACACCTTC
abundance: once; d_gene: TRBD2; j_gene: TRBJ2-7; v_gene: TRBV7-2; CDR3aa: CASSSGLAGAYEQYF; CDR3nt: TGTGCCAGCAGTTCAGGACTAGCGGGAGCCTACGAGCAGTACTTC
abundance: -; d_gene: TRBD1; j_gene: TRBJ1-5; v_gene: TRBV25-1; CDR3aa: CASSATSMPGQGLQPQHF; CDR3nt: TGTGCCAGCAGTGCCACGTCTATGCCGGGACAGGGGTTACAGCCCCAGCATTTT
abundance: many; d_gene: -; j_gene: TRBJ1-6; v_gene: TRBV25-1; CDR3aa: CASSASGAGLNSPLHF; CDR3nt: TGTGCCAGCAGTGCCAGTGGCGCAGGCCTCAATTCACCCCTCCACTTT
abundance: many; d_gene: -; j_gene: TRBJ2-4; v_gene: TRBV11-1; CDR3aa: CASSLGGGNIQYF; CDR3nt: TGTGCCAGCAGCCTGGGGGGTGGAAACATTCAGTACTTC
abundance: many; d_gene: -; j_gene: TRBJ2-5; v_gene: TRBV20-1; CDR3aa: CSARIKGTPSETQYF; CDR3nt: TGCAGTGCTAGAATTAAAGGGACCCCGTCGGAGACCCAGTACTTC
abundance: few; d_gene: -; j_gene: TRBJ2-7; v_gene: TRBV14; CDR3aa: CASSQVVALGEQYF; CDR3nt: TGTGCCAGCAGCCAAGTAGTCGCCTTGGGGGAGCAGTACTTC
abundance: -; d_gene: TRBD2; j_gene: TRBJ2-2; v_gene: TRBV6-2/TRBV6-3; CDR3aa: CASSSGLAGDLGTGELRF; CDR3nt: TGTGCCAGCAGTTCGGGACTAGCGGGAGATCTCGGCACCGGGGAGCTGCGTTTT
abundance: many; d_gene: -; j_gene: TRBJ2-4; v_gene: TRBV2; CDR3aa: CASRGGGNIQYF; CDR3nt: TGTGCCAGCAGGGGTGGTGGAAACATTCAGTACTTC
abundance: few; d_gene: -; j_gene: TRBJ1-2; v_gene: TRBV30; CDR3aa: CAWAGTRGLSYTF; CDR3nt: TGTGCCTGGGCCGGGACTAGAGGGCTAAGCTACACCTTC
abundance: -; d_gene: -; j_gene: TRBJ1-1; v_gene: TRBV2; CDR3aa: CARTRDYTEAFF; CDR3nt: TGTGCCAGAACCAGGGACTACACTGAAGCTTTCTTT
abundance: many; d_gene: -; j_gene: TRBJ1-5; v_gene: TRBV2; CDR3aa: CASSWNKNQPQHF; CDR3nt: TGTGCCAGCAGCTGGAACAAAAATCAGCCCCAGCATTTT
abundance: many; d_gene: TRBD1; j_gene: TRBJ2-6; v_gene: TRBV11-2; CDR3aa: CASSPGTGRGANVLTF; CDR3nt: TGTGCCAGCAGCCCAGGGACAGGGAGAGGGGCCAACGTCCTGACTTTC
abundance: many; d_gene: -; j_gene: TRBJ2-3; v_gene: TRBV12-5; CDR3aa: CASANSGTDTQYF; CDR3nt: TGTGCTAGTGCTAACAGCGGCACAGATACGCAGTATTTT
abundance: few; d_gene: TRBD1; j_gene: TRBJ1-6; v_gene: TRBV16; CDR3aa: CASSPAPRQGYSPLHF; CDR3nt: TGTGCCAGCAGCCCCGCTCCGAGACAGGGGTATTCACCCCTCCACTTT
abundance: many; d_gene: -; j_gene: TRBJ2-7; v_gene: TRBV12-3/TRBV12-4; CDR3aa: CASSEYDEQYF; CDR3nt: TGTGCCAGCAGTGAATACGACGAGCAGTACTTC
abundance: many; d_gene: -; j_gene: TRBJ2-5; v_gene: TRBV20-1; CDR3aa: CSARFPGGYQETQYF; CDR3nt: TGCAGTGCTAGATTCCCAGGGGGGTACCAAGAGACCCAGTACTTC
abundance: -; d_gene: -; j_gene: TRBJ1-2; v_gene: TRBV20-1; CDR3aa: CSARDGNKQGYTF; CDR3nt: TGCAGTGCTAGAGATGGGAACAAACAAGGCTACACCTTC
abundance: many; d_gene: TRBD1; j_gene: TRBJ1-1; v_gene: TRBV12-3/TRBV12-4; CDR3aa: CASSQRGRFFLNTEAFF; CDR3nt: TGTGCCAGCAGCCAAAGGGGGCGCTTCTTTTTGAACACTGAAGCTTTCTTT
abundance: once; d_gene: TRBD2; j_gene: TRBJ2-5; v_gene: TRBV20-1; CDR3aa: CSARIGGEETQYF; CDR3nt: TGCAGTGCTAGGATCGGGGGGGAAGAGACCCAGTACTTC
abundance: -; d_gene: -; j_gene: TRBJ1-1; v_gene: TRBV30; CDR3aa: CAWSVMNEAFF; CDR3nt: TGTGCCTGGAGTGTAATGAATGAAGCTTTCTTT
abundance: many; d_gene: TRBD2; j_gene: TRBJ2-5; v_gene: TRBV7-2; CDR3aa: CASSFSGSFQETQYF; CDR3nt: TGTGCCAGCAGCTTTAGCGGGAGTTTCCAAGAGACCCAGTACTTC
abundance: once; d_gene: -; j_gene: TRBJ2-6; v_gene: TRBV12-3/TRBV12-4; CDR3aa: CASSFHGNSGANVLTF; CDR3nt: TGTGCCAGCAGCTTCCACGGAAACTCTGGGGCCAACGTCCTGACTTTC
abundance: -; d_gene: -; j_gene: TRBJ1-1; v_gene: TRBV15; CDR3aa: CATSTPDPETEAFF; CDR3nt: TGTGCCACCAGCACACCCGACCCAGAAACTGAAGCTTTCTTT
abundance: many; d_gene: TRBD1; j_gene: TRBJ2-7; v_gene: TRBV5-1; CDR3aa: CASSTGGAYEQYF; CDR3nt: TGCGCCAGCAGCACAGGGGGAGCCTACGAGCAGTACTTC
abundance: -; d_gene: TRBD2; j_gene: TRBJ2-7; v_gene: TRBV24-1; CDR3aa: CATSVTSVYLYDQYF; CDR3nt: TGTGCCACCAGTGTAACTAGCGTATACCTCTACGATCAGTACTTC
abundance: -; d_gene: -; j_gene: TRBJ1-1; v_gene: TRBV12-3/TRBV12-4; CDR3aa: CASSLEGQVSEAFF; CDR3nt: TGTGCCAGCAGTTTAGAGGGTCAAGTCTCTGAAGCTTTCTTT
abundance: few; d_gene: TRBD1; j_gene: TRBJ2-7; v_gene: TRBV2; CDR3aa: CASIGTGPYEQYF; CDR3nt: TGTGCCAGCATTGGGACAGGGCCCTACGAGCAGTACTTC
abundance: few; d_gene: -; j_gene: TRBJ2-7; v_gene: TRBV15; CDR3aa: CATSRDRGTYEQYF; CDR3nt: TGTGCCACCAGCAGAGATCGAGGGACCTACGAGCAGTACTTC
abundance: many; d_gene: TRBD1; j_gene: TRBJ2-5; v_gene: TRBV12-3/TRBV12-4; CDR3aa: CASSFGQGDRETQYF; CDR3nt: TGTGCCAGCAGTTTCGGCCAGGGGGATAGGGAGACCCAGTACTTC
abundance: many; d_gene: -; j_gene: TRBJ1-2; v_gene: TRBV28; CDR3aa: CASTHRDNYGYTF; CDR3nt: TGTGCCAGCACCCACAGGGACAACTATGGCTACACCTTC
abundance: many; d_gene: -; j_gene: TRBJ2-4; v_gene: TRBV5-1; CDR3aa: CASSPVPGDIQYF; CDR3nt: TGCGCCAGCAGCCCCGTCCCCGGGGACATTCAGTACTTC
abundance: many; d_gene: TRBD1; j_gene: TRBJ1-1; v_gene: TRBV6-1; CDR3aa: CASGQGGNTEAFF; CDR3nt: TGTGCCAGCGGACAGGGGGGGAACACTGAAGCTTTCTTT
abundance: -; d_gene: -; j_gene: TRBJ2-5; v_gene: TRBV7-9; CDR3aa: CASTPLASETQYF; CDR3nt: TGTGCCAGCACCCCCCTAGCCTCAGAGACCCAGTACTTC
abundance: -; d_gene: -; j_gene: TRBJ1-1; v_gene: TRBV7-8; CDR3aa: CASSIGVTGLNTEAFF; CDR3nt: TGTGCCAGCAGTATTGGGGTAACTGGGTTGAACACTGAAGCTTTCTTT
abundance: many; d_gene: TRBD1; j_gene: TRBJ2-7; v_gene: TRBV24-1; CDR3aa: CATRTGVSIYEQYF; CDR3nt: TGTGCCACCAGGACAGGGGTGTCGATATACGAGCAGTACTTC
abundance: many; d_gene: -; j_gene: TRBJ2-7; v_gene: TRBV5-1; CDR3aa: CASSPHREFDEQYF; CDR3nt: TGCGCCAGCAGCCCCCACAGGGAGTTTGACGAGCAGTACTTC
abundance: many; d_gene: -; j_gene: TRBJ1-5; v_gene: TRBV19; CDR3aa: CASSNWVDQPQHF; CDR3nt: TGTGCCAGTAGTAACTGGGTCGATCAGCCCCAGCATTTT
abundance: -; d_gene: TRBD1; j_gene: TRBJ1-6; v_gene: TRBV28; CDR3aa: CASSQSGGSYNSPLHF; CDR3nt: TGTGCCAGCAGTCAATCAGGGGGCTCCTATAATTCGCCCCTCCACTTT
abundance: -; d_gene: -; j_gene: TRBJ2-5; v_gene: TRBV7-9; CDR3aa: CASSLEAIETQYF; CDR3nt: TGTGCCAGCAGCTTAGAGGCTATAGAGACCCAGTACTTC
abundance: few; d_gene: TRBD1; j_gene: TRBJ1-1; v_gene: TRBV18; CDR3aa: CASSPPDRRRDTEAFF; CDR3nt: TGTGCCAGCTCACCACCGGACAGGCGGAGGGACACTGAAGCTTTCTTT
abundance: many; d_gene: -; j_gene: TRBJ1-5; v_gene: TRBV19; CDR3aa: CASSIYSPNQPQHF; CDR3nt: TGTGCCAGTAGTATCTATAGCCCGAATCAGCCCCAGCATTTT
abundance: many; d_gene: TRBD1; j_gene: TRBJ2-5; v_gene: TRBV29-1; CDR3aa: CSVEDRGTGPVVETQYF; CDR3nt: TGCAGCGTTGAAGATCGTGGGACAGGGCCGGTGGTTGAGACCCAGTACTTC
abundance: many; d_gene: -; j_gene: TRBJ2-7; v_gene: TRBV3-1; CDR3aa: CASSPHVSYEQYF; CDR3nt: TGTGCCAGCAGTCCCCATGTCTCCTACGAGCAGTACTTC
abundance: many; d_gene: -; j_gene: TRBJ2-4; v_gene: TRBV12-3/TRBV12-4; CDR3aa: CASTQGGGAKNIQYF; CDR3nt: TGTGCCAGCACCCAAGGGGGGGGAGCCAAAAACATTCAGTACTTC
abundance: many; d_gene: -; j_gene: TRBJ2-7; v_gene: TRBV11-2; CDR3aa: CASRTADWPTYEQYF; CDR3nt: TGTGCCAGCCGCACCGCGGACTGGCCGACCTACGAGCAGTACTTC